These 28 T cell receptor beta chains were sequenced from one sample in a study of CD8 T cells in Susac syndrome. With random hexamers, roughly 0.45 to 1 ug RNA was reverse transcribed. Each CDR3 protein gets one entry after TCRdb re-called the immunoSEQ multiplex PCR reads with MiXCR. This table holds roughly 330,000 distinct CDR3 sequences, 92% found once. The sequencing sample was made of CD4+ T cells from PBMCs. The receptors derive from a human donor with multiple sclerosis.

The chain combines TRBV20-1 with TRBJ1-1; D ambiguous. From germline, CDR1 is DFQATT and CDR2 SNEGSKA (reference sequence). The germline V and J ends were trimmed by 5 bases and 8 bases, with 12 bases remaining between them. The CDR3 is 11 amino acids. The CDR3 region has the DNA TGCAGTGCTGGGGAGGCAGAGGAAGCTTTCTTT. Amino acids: CSAGEAEEAFF.

The rearrangement uses TRBV5-1 and TRBJ2-2; D is undetermined. The V gene lost 7 bases and the J gene lost 0 bases, with 7 bases spanning the gap. Germline V gene lookup returns CDR1 SGHRS and CDR2 YFSETQ. The CDR3 runs 13 residues. The CDR3 nucleotides read TGCGCCAGCCGAATCGCGAACACCGGGGAGCTGTTTTTT. Translation: CASRIANTGELFF.

The chain employs TRBV7-9 and TRBJ1-5; D not resolved. Looked up from germline, CDR1 is SEHNR and CDR2 is FQNEAQ (reference sequence). The CDR3 sequence is 14 residues long. V lost 0 bases and J 11 bases, leaving 14 bases between the germline ends. The CDR3 sequence is CASSLALAPHSQHF. CDR3 nucleotide sequence: TGTGCCAGCAGCTTAGCGCTTGCCCCACATTCCCAGCATTTT.

For the CDR3, the DNA is TGTGCCAGCATGGGCACCTACGAGCAGTACTTC. Its translation: CASMGTYEQYF. The chain carries TRBV6-5 and TRBJ2-7; no definite D call. The CDR3 has 11 residues. Germline V gives CDR1 MNHEY, CDR2 SVGAGI. The V end lost 7 bases, the J end lost 2 bases, and 6 bases lay between the germline ends.

V and J are TRBV12-3 or TRBV12-4 and TRBJ2-5; D gene uncertain. Trimming stripped 6 bases from V and 5 bases from J, with 19 bases between. The CDR3 sequence is 15 residues long. The CDR3 region has the DNA TGTGCCAGCAGCCGCCTGGACCTTAAGGGCGAGACCCAGTACTTC. The encoded protein is CASSRLDLKGETQYF.

The chain links TRBV18 to TRBJ1-1; 7 bases agree with TRBD1. CDR1 is KGHSH, CDR2 LQKENI, per germline. This CDR3 has 15 residues. The trim removed 4 bases at V and 0 bases at J, leaving 5 bases unmatched. The CDR3 sequence is CASSQQGDMNTEAFF. In DNA, the CDR3 is TGTGCCAGCTCACAGCAGGGGGACATGAACACTGAAGCTTTCTTT.

The chain joins TRBV2 to TRBJ1-2, with 7 bases that match TRBD1. V gave up 2 bases and J gave up 3 bases; unmatched junction bases: 6. This CDR3 has 15 residues. Germline V CDR1 and CDR2: SNHLY, FYNNEI. The CDR3 nucleotides read TGTGCCAGCAGTGAAAGGGACAGACCTTACTATGGCTACACCTTC. It is translated as CASSERDRPYYGYTF.

This clonotype has only one observation. J is TRBJ2-7 and V is TRBV11-1; 7 positions match TRBD2. Germline V gives CDR1 SGHAT, CDR2 FQDESV (reference sequence). V lost 5 bases and J lost 2; bases outside the gene matches: 6. The CDR3 loop spans 14 amino acids. Written as DNA, the CDR3 is TGTGCCAGCAGCCCGGGGACTACAGCCTACGAGCAGTACTTC. Encoded protein: CASSPGTTAYEQYF. The full variable domain, completed using reference TRBV11-1 and TRBJ2-7, is EAEVAQSPRYKITEKSQAVAFWCDPISGHATLYWYRQILGQGPELLVQFQDESVVDDSQLPKDRFSAERLKGVDSTLKIQPAELGDSAMYLCASSPGTTAYEQYFGPGTRLTVT.

The V call is TRBV12-3 or TRBV12-4, the J call TRBJ2-7; no clear D gene. This CDR3 contains 14 residues. The germline V and J ends were trimmed by 3 bases and 0 bases, with 9 bases remaining between them. CDR3 DNA: TGTGCCAGCAGTTTTGGGTCCGCCTCCTACGAGCAGTACTTC. Translation: CASSFGSASYEQYF.

The chain links TRBV19 to TRBJ1-2; weak D call: TRBD1 (5 bases). The germline V gene has CDR1 LNHDA and CDR2 SQIVND (reference sequence). Trimming took off 7 bases at V and 5 bases at J, with 17 bases between the two ends. The CDR3 length is 14 residues. CDR3 sequence: CASKVSRAGYGYTF. CDR3 bases: TGTGCCAGTAAAGTAAGCAGGGCGGGATATGGCTACACCTTC.

The J gene is TRBJ1-2, the V gene TRBV7-9, with D perhaps matching TRBD1 (5 bases). Per the germline V gene, CDR1 is SEHNR and CDR2 is FQNEAQ (reference sequence). V was pared by 5 bases and J by 3 bases, with 19 bases between. CDR3 length: 16 amino acids. For the CDR3, the DNA is TGTGCCAGCAGCCCGGATGCGGGGGGGGGAGACTATGGCTACACCTTC. Translated: CASSPDAGGGDYGYTF.

J is TRBJ2-7 and V is TRBV18, with unresolved D. V lost 2 bases and J 2 bases, leaving 7 bases between the germline ends. CDR1 KGHSH and CDR2 LQKENI come from the germline V gene. This CDR3 has 13 residues. This CDR3 reads CASSPGGTYEQYF. The CDR3 DNA is TGTGCCAGCTCACCAGGCGGAACCTACGAGCAGTACTTC. Full variable domain (missing parts from reference TRBV18 and TRBJ2-7): NAGVMQNPRHLVRRRGQEARLRCSPMKGHSHVYWYRQLPEEGLKFMVYLQKENIIDESGMPKERFSAEFPKEGPSILRIQQVVRGDSAAYFCASSPGGTYEQYFGPGTRLTVT.

The chain combines TRBV11-1 with TRBJ2-1; no firm D call. Germline assignment: CDR1 SGHAT and CDR2 FQDESV (reference sequence). This CDR3 spans 13 amino acids. Trimming pared 5 bases from V and 8 bases from J, leaving 13 bases between. The DNA for the CDR3 is TGTGCCAGCAGCGCAAGTCTTTCTTATGAGCAGTTCTTC. Its protein is CASSASLSYEQFF.

The chain joins TRBV19 to TRBJ2-1, with 9 bases lining up with TRBD2. With 6 bases clipped from V and 1 base from J, the junction kept 10 bases outside the gene matches. CDR1 and CDR2 (germline): LNHDA, SQIVND (reference sequence). The CDR3 has 17 amino acids. CDR3 coding DNA: TGTGCCAGTAGCCTAATCATAGCGGGAGCTTCCTACAATGAGCAGTTCTTC. Translated, it gives CASSLIIAGASYNEQFF.

The V call is TRBV19, the J call TRBJ1-1, with D perhaps matching TRBD1 (5 bases). V was shortened by 2 bases and J by 6 bases, with 16 bases between the two germline ends. The CDR3 has 15 amino acids. Germline CDR1 and CDR2: LNHDA and SQIVND (reference sequence). The CDR3 reads CASSIRAGGGPEAFF. Here the CDR3 DNA reads TGTGCCAGTAGTATAAGAGCCGGGGGAGGCCCTGAAGCTTTCTTT. Using reference TRBV19 and TRBJ1-1 for the parts outside the CDR3, the full variable domain is DGGITQSPKYLFRKEGQNVTLSCEQNLNHDAMYWYRQDPGQGLRLIYYSQIVNDFQKGDIAEGYSVSREKKESFPLTVTSAQKNPTAFYLCASSIRAGGGPEAFFGQGTRLTVV.

V usage is TRBV7-9 and J usage is TRBJ1-2, with D hard to call. The CDR3 is 14 amino acids. V was shortened by 5 bases and J by 0 bases, with 10 bases between the two germline ends. The germline CDR1 and CDR2 sequences are SEHNR and FQNEAQ (reference sequence). CDR3: CASSLDGANYGYTF. The DNA of the CDR3 is TGTGCCAGCAGCCTCGACGGTGCTAACTATGGCTACACCTTC. Complete variable domain (other parts from reference TRBV7-9 and TRBJ1-2): DTGVSQNPRHKITKRGQNVTFRCDPISEHNRLYWYRQTLGQGPEFLTYFQNEAQLEKSRLLSDRFSAERPKGSFSTLEIQRTEQGDSAMYLCASSLDGANYGYTFGSGTRLTVV.

The CDR3 sequence: CASIATGAAYEQYF. CDR3 DNA: TGTGCCAGCATCGCCACAGGGGCCGCCTACGAGCAGTACTTC. This sequence joins TRBV6-2 or TRBV6-3 and TRBJ2-7; 7 bases are a match to TRBD1. J was trimmed by 2 bases and V by 7 bases; bases with no gene match: 8. From germline, CDR1 is MNHEY and CDR2 SVGEGT. This CDR3 spans 14 amino acids.

V and J are TRBV15 and TRBJ1-5; D might be TRBD1 (6 bases). Trimming left V 9 bases short and J 6 bases short, with 12 bases between. This CDR3 comprises 12 residues. Germline V gene lookup returns CDR1 LNHNV and CDR2 YYDKDF (reference sequence). CDR3 protein: CATAVGAQPQHF. The CDR3 DNA is TGTGCCACGGCCGTGGGGGCTCAGCCCCAGCATTTT.

This rearrangement joins TRBV18 to TRBJ2-2, with no clear D. V was shortened by 3 bases and J by 2 bases, with 4 bases between the two germline ends. This CDR3 is built from 13 residues. Per the germline V gene, CDR1 is KGHSH and CDR2 is LQKENI. CDR3 nucleotide sequence: TGTGCCAGCTCACCGCCCAACACCGGGGAGCTGTTTTTT. This gives the protein CASSPPNTGELFF.

V gene TRBV19 combines with J gene TRBJ1-4; possibly TRBD1 for D (5 bases). Per the germline V gene, CDR1 is LNHDA and CDR2 is SQIVND (reference sequence). V was shortened by 4 bases and J by 4 bases, with 10 bases between the two germline ends. There are 14 residues in the CDR3. CDR3 region: CASSKDSHNEKLFF. The CDR3 coding sequence is TGTGCCAGTAGTAAAGACAGTCATAATGAAAAACTGTTTTTT.

Remarks on this clonotype: Compared with germline, one end of the junction differs, possibly owing to a read error. The chain is built from TRBV2 and TRBJ2-5; 10 bases are a match to TRBD2. Looked up from germline, CDR1 is SNHLY and CDR2 is FYNNEI. CDR3 size: 14 residues. CDR3 bases: TGTGCCAGCAGGATAGCGGGGGGCCAAGGGACCCAGTACTTC. Its translation: CASRIAGGQGTQYF.

The J gene is TRBJ2-2, the V gene TRBV11-3; a possible D gene is TRBD1 (6 bases). The CDR3 runs 15 residues. Trimming removed 5 bases from V and 1 base from J, with 11 bases in between. Germline CDR1 reads SGHNT; CDR2 reads YENEEA. Written as DNA, the CDR3 is TGTGCCAGCAGCGCCTCGGGACAGAACACCGGGGAGCTGTTTTTT. It is translated as CASSASGQNTGELFF.

The V gene is TRBV7-2, the J gene TRBJ2-7, with TRBD1 as a possible D gene (5 bases). Germline V gene lookup returns CDR1 SGHTA and CDR2 FQGNSA. This CDR3 region has 15 residues. The V gene lost 2 bases and the J gene lost 0 bases, with 11 bases spanning the gap. The CDR3 DNA reads TGTGCCAGCAGCTTAAGCAGGGTCCTCTCCTACGAGCAGTACTTC. Translation: CASSLSRVLSYEQYF.

V is TRBV9 and J is TRBJ2-1, with D possibly being TRBD1 or TRBD2 (5 bases each). The V end lost 0 bases, the J end lost 2 bases, and 9 bases lay between the germline ends. Germline V lookup: CDR1 SGDLS, CDR2 YYNGEE. This CDR3 comprises 15 residues. This CDR3 is CASSVAGQTYNEQFF. The DNA of the CDR3 is TGTGCCAGCAGCGTAGCGGGGCAGACCTACAATGAGCAGTTCTTC.

This sequence joins TRBV12-3 or TRBV12-4 and TRBJ1-1; D gene unclear. This CDR3 contains 13 residues. V lost 6 bases and J 4 bases, leaving 12 bases between the germline ends. CDR3 DNA: TGTGCCAGCAGCCCCTTTTATAGCACTGAAGCTTTCTTT. This sequence encodes CASSPFYSTEAFF.

This chain uses TRBV20-1 with TRBJ2-1, with TRBD2 identical over 10 bases. The germline gives CDR1 DFQATT, CDR2 SNEGSKA (reference sequence). Unmatched junction bases numbered 6, after V lost 6 bases and J lost 4 bases. The CDR3 totals 14 residues. The chain's CDR3 is CSAPRTSGYNEQFF. The CDR3 bases are TGCAGTGCCCCCCGGACTAGCGGATACAATGAGCAGTTCTTC.

The chain combines TRBV5-1 with TRBJ2-1; the match to TRBD2 covers 9 bases. CDR1 is SGHRS, CDR2 YFSETQ, per germline. V lost 0 bases to trimming and J lost 7 bases; unmatched junction nucleotides: 8. The CDR3 extends over 16 amino acids. CDR3 nucleotides: TGCGCCAGCAGCTTGGTTTCTAGCGGGATAGGAAATGAGCAGTTCTTC. Protein: CASSLVSSGIGNEQFF.

The V gene is TRBV30, the J gene TRBJ2-1; D is tentatively TRBD1 or TRBD2 (6 bases each). The germline CDR1 and CDR2 sequences are GTSNPN and SVGIG (reference sequence). Deletions cut 3 bases from V and 4 bases from J, with 19 bases between. The CDR3 sequence is 16 residues long. The CDR3 region has the DNA TGTGCCTGGAGCCCCTGGAGTAGGGGGGTATACAATGAGCAGTTCTTC. It specifies CAWSPWSRGVYNEQFF.